Below are 21 T cell receptor beta chains sequenced from a single sample in a study of breast tumors, draining lymph nodes, adjacent tissues. TCRdb processed the multiplex PCR reads anew with MiXCR; each CDR3 protein has one entry. The repertoire holds some 120,000 distinct CDR3 sequences, with 21% as singletons. Axillary draining lymph nodes of breast cancer patients supplied the node samples. Sequencing was carried out using axillary lymph node tissue. Every receptor here comes from a female donor with breast cancer. Some clones in this sample may be carry-over from other donors' samples.

In its sample, this clonotype was seen many times. The chain carries TRBV28 and TRBJ1-6; weak D call: TRBD1 (5 bases). The ends were cut back, 2 bases at V and 9 bases at J, with 11 bases in the middle. This CDR3 spans 14 amino acids. Per the germline V gene, CDR1 is MDHEN and CDR2 is SYDVKM. The CDR3 reads CASSLQGVSSPLHF. The CDR3 nucleotides are TGTGCCAGCAGTTTACAGGGCGTGAGTTCACCCCTCCACTTT. The full variable domain, its missing parts supplied by reference TRBV28 and TRBJ1-6, is DVKVTQSSRYLVKRTGEKVFLECVQDMDHENMFWYRQDPGLGLRLIYFSYDVKMKEKGDIPEGYSVSREKKERFSLILESASTNQTSMYLCASSLQGVSSPLHFGNGTRLTVT.

This clonotype was found many times. CDR3 in DNA: TGTGCCAGTAGTATTAACGGGAACTATGGCTACACCTTC. This translates into CASSINGNYGYTF. The V and J genes are TRBV19 and TRBJ1-2; D gene ambiguous. This CDR3 contains 13 residues. V dropped 3 bases and J dropped 2 bases, with 7 bases sitting between them. CDR1 is LNHDA and CDR2 is SQIVND in the germline V gene (reference sequence).

This clonotype was counted many times. V usage is TRBV7-9 and J usage is TRBJ2-2, with TRBD2 as a possible D gene (6 bases). This CDR3 is built from 13 residues. Per germline, CDR1 SEHNR and CDR2 FQNEAQ (reference sequence). The germline V and J ends were trimmed by 1 base and 8 bases, with 8 bases remaining between them. The CDR3 region has the DNA TGTGCCAGCAGCTTAGACGGACTAGGGGAGCTGTTTTTT. Its protein product is CASSLDGLGELFF.

A word on this clonotype: A clone one base away is much larger, so this may be a read error. V usage is TRBV10-3 and J usage is TRBJ1-2; D gene uncertain. Germline values: CDR1 ENHRY, CDR2 SYGVKD. The CDR3 has 14 amino acids. Trimming took 8 bases from V and 4 from J, leaving 17 bases between them. The CDR3 sequence is CAIGFAPGSYGYTF. The DNA for the CDR3 is TGTGCCATCGGTTTTGCACCCGGGAGCTATGGCTACACCTTC.

This clonotype has at least ten counts. V usage is TRBV6-1 and J usage is TRBJ1-3; D call uncertain. CDR1 and CDR2 (germline): MNHNS, SASEGT. The CDR3 has 14 amino acids. Trimming took off 2 bases at V and 4 bases at J, with 9 bases between the two ends. CDR3 DNA sequence: TGTGCCAGCAGTGAACGACGGACCGGAAACACCATATATTTT. Its protein is CASSERRTGNTIYF.

This clonotype appeared many times. CDR3 sequence: CASSQRYYEQYF. CDR3 DNA: TGTGCCAGCTCCCAGCGTTACTACGAGCAGTACTTC. The rearrangement uses TRBV12-3 or TRBV12-4 and TRBJ2-7; the D is unclear. CDR3 size: 12 residues. Trimming shortened V by 8 bases and J by 3 bases, and 11 bases separated the two germline ends.

This clonotype appeared many times. The chain is built from TRBV19 and TRBJ2-1; D might be TRBD1 (5 bases). Germline CDR1 is LNHDA and CDR2 is SQIVND (reference sequence). V dropped 3 bases and J dropped 3 bases, with 9 bases sitting between them. This CDR3 has 14 amino acids. The CDR3 DNA reads TGTGCCAGTAGTATCGACAGTAACTACAATGAGCAGTTCTTC. Its protein product is CASSIDSNYNEQFF. Full variable domain (remainder filled in from reference TRBV19 and TRBJ2-1): DGGITQSPKYLFRKEGQNVTLSCEQNLNHDAMYWYRQDPGQGLRLIYYSQIVNDFQKGDIAEGYSVSREKKESFPLTVTSAQKNPTAFYLCASSIDSNYNEQFFGPGTRLTVL.

Many counts were recorded for this clonotype. The chain carries TRBV25-1 and TRBJ2-7; 9 bases match TRBD1. Germline values: CDR1 MGHDK, CDR2 SYGVNS. The CDR3 consists of 15 residues. V gave up 3 bases and J gave up 4 bases; unmatched junction bases: 7. For the CDR3, the DNA is TGTGCCAGCAGTGAGTCCGGGACAGGGTTTTACGAGCAGTACTTC. This sequence encodes CASSESGTGFYEQYF.

The sample holds many counts of this clonotype. The chain is built from TRBV7-3 and TRBJ2-3; unclear D gene. The CDR3 loop spans 14 amino acids. Trimming took off 5 bases at V and 7 bases at J, with 16 bases between the two ends. Germline CDR1 and CDR2: SGHTA and FQGTGA. DNA for the CDR3: TGTGCCAGCAGCCCCGGACCCCTCTTAAATACGCAGTATTTT. Its protein is CASSPGPLLNTQYF.

This clonotype was observed at least ten times. The chain employs TRBV12-3 or TRBV12-4 and TRBJ2-7, with 9 bases aligning to TRBD2. V dropped 6 bases and J dropped 2; count of bases not matched to a gene: 8. The CDR3 has 15 amino acids. The CDR3 nucleotides read TGTGCCAGCAGCCCCCCCAGCGGGAGGCCCTACGAGCAGTACTTC. Amino acids: CASSPPSGRPYEQYF.

This clonotype has ten or more counts. The rearrangement links TRBV10-1 to TRBJ2-3; D is unresolved. Germline CDR1 WNHNN, CDR2 SYGVQD (reference sequence). CDR3 length equals 14 residues. V gave up 4 bases and J gave up 0 bases, with 8 bases separating them. The CDR3 DNA is TGCGCCAGCAGTGGTGAATTGAGCACAGATACGCAGTATTTT. Protein: CASSGELSTDTQYF.

This clonotype was counted at least ten times. The genes are TRBV28 and TRBJ2-1; D is ambiguous. V was shortened by 1 base and J by 8 bases, with 6 bases between the two germline ends. This CDR3 region has 12 residues. Per germline, CDR1 MDHEN and CDR2 SYDVKM. CDR3 protein: CASSLYGYEQFF. In DNA, the CDR3 is TGTGCCAGCAGTTTATACGGGTATGAGCAGTTCTTC.

The chain uses TRBV28 and TRBJ2-1; 10 positions match TRBD2. V was pared by 2 bases and J by 10 bases, with 8 bases of the junction left unmatched. This CDR3 is 15 amino acids long. Germline loops: CDR1 MDHEN, CDR2 SYDVKM. The CDR3: CASSLTGLSGREQFF. CDR3 nucleotides: TGTGCCAGCAGTTTAACTGGGCTTAGCGGGAGGGAGCAGTTCTTC.

This clonotype was recorded at least ten times. The rearrangement uses TRBV6-5 and TRBJ2-1; D remains ambiguous. From germline, CDR1 is MNHEY and CDR2 SVGAGI. Trimming took 0 bases from V and 7 from J, leaving 10 bases between them. The CDR3 covers 14 residues. The CDR3 is CASSYSPRRNEQFF. The CDR3 DNA follows: TGTGCCAGCAGTTACTCGCCGCGCAGAAATGAGCAGTTCTTC.

Note on this clonotype: This may be a read error: a much more frequent sequence differs by one nucleotide. This chain uses TRBV9 with TRBJ1-2; D possibly corresponds to TRBD1 (5 bases). Germline V gene data show CDR1 as SGDLS and CDR2 as YYNGEE. CDR3 length equals 16 residues. The CDR3 reads CTSSAGWGGSARGYTF. CDR3 nucleotide sequence: TGTACCAGCAGCGCCGGTTGGGGGGGATCGGCGCGTGGCTACACCTTC.

This clonotype showed up many times. This chain links TRBV5-8 with TRBJ1-2, with D unclear. The CDR3 runs 13 residues. The V and J ends lost 0 bases and 5 bases respectively, with 8 bases between them. Germline V gives CDR1 SGHTS, CDR2 YDEGEE. This CDR3 is CASSLEHLYGYTF. The CDR3 nucleotides are TGTGCCAGCAGCTTGGAACACCTTTATGGCTACACCTTC.

This clonotype was detected many times. The rearrangement links TRBV30 to TRBJ1-5; D might be TRBD1 (5 bases). Trimming left V 2 bases short and J 3 bases short, with 11 bases between. Germline loops: CDR1 GTSNPN, CDR2 SVGIG (reference sequence). The CDR3 covers 14 residues. The CDR3 spells CAWSNTGANQPQHF. DNA for the CDR3: TGTGCCTGGAGTAATACAGGAGCCAATCAGCCCCAGCATTTT.

About this clonotype itself: A read error may explain this, as a much larger clone is one base away. The missing conserved phenylalanine or tryptophan at the end of this CDR3 makes a read error likely. This chain uses TRBV4-1 with TRBJ1-5, with D possibly being TRBD1 (6 bases). The CDR3 runs to 14 residues. V gave up 0 bases and J gave up 7 bases, with 10 bases separating them. Germline V CDR1 and CDR2: MGHRA, YSYEKL. DNA for the CDR3: TGCGCCAGCAGCCAAGACCGGGACAACCAGCCCCAGCATCTT. Encoded protein: CASSQDRDNQPQHL.

This clonotype was counted at least ten times. This chain joins TRBV4-1 and TRBJ2-1; tentatively, D is TRBD1 or TRBD2 (5 bases each). Trimming removed 7 bases at V and 1 base at J, with 14 bases between. The CDR3 runs 15 residues. Per the germline V gene, CDR1 is MGHRA and CDR2 is YSYEKL. The CDR3 region has the DNA TGCGCCAGCACATTAGAGGGACCATCCTACAATGAGCAGTTCTTC. Its protein product is CASTLEGPSYNEQFF.

The chain links TRBV7-2 to TRBJ1-2, with D hard to call. The CDR3 has 13 amino acids. CDR1 is SGHTA, CDR2 FQGNSA, per germline. V dropped 5 bases and J dropped 9 bases, with 16 bases sitting between them. The chain's CDR3 is CASSQSREYRYTF. The CDR3 DNA reads as TGTGCCAGCAGCCAGTCAAGGGAATATCGCTACACCTTC. The full variable domain, in which reference TRBV7-2 and TRBJ1-2 provide the parts outside the CDR3, is GAGVSQSPSNKVTEKGKDVELRCDPISGHTALYWYRQSLGQGLEFLIYFQGNSAPDKSGLPSDRFSAERTGGSVSTLTIQRTQQEDSAVYLCASSQSREYRYTFGSGTRLTVV.

This clonotype was seen ten or more times. J is TRBJ2-1 and V is TRBV3-1; 7 positions match TRBD2. With V trimmed by 1 base and J by 3 bases, 3 bases remained unmatched. Per germline, CDR1 LGHDT and CDR2 YNNKEL (reference sequence). CDR3 length: 15 amino acids. The chain's CDR3 is CASSQGTSIYNEQFF. The CDR3 nucleotides are TGTGCCAGCAGCCAAGGGACTAGTATCTACAATGAGCAGTTCTTC.